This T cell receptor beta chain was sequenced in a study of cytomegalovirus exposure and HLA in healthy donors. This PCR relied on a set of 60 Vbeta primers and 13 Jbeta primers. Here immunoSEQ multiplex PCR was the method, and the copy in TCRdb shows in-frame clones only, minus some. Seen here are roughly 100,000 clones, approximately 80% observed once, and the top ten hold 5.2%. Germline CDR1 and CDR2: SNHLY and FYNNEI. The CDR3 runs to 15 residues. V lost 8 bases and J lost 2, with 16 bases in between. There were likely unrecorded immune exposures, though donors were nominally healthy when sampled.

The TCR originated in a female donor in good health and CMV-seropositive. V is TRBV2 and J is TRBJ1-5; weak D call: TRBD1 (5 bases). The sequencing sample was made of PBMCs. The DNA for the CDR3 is TGTGCCAGCGGACCAGGGAAAGTCGGCAATCAGCCCCAGCATTTT. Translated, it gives CASGPGKVGNQPQHF.